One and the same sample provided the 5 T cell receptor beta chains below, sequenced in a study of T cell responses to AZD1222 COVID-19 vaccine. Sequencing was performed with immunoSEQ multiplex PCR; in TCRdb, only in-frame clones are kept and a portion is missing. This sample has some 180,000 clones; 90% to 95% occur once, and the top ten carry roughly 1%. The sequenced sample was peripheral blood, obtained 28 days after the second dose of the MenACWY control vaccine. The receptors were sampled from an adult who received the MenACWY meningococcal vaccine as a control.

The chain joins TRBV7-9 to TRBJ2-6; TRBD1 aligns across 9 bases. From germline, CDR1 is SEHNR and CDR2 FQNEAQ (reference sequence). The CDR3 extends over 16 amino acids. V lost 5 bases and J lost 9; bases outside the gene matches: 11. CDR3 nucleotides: TGTGCCAGCAGCCATGGACAGGGGAAGGGGAACAACGTCCTGACTTTC. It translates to CASSHGQGKGNNVLTF.

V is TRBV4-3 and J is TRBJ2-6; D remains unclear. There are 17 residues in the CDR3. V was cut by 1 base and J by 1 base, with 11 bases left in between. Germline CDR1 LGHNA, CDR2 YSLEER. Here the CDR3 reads CASSQGLTVSGANVLTF. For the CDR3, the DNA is TGCGCCAGCAGCCAAGGGCTGACGGTTTCTGGGGCCAACGTCCTGACTTTC.

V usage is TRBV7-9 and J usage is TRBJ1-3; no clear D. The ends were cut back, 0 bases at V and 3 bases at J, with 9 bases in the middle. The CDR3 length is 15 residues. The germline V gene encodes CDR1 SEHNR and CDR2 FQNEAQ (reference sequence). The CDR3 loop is CASSLASGSGNTIYF. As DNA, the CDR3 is TGTGCCAGCAGCTTAGCCAGTGGGAGTGGAAACACCATATATTTT.

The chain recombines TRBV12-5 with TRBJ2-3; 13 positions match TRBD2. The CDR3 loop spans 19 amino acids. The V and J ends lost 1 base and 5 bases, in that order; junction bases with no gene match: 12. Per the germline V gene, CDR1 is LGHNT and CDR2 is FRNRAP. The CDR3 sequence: CASGLGLALAGGLQDTQYF. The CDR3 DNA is TGTGCTAGTGGTTTGGGGCTCGCACTAGCGGGGGGGCTTCAAGATACGCAGTATTTT.

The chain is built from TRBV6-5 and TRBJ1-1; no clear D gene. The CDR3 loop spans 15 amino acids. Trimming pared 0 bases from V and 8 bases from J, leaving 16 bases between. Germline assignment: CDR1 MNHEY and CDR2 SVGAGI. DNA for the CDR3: TGTGCCAGCAGTTACTCCGGGAGACCTGGTACCGAAGCTTTCTTT. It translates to CASSYSGRPGTEAFF.